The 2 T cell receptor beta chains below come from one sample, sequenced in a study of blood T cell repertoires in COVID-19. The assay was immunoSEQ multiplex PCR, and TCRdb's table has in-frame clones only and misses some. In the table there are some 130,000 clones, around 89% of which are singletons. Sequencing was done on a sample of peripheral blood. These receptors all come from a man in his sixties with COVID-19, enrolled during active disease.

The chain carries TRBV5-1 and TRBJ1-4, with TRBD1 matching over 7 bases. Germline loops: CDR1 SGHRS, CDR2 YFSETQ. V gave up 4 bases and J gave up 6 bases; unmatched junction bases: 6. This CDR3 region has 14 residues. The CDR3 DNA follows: TGCGCCAGCAGCCGGATTGGGACAGATGAAAAACTGTTTTTT. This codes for CASSRIGTDEKLFF. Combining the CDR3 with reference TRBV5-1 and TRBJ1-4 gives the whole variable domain KAGVTQTPRYLIKTRGQQVTLSCSPISGHRSVSWYQQTPGQGLQFLFEYFSETQRNKGNFPGRFSGRQFSNSRSEMNVSTLELGDSALYLCASSRIGTDEKLFFGSGTQLSVL.

CDR3 DNA sequence: TGTGCCAGCAGCCCCCCTTCCTACGAGCAGTACTTC. Encoded protein: CASSPPSYEQYF. The genes are TRBV7-2 and TRBJ2-7, with no clear D. V lost 5 bases to trimming and J lost 1 base, with 6 bases between them. CDR1 is SGHTA and CDR2 is FQGNSA in the germline V gene. The CDR3 runs to 12 residues.